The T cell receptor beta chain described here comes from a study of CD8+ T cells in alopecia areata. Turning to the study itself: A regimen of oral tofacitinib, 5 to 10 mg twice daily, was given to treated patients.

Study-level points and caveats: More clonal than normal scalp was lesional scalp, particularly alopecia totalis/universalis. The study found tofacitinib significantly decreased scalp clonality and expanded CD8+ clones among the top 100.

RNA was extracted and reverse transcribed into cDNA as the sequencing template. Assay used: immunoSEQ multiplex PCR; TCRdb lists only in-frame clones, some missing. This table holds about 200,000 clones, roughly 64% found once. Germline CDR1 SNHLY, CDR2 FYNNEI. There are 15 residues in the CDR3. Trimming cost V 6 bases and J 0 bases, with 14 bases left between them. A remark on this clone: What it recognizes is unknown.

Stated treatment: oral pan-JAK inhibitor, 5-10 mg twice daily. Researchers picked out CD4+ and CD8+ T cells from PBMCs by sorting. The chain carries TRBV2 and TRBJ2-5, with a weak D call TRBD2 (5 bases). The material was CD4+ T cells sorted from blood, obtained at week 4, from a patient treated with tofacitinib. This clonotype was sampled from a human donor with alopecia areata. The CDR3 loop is CASSLRGLYQETQYF. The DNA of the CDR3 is TGTGCCAGCAGCCTGAGAGGGTTGTACCAAGAGACCCAGTACTTC.